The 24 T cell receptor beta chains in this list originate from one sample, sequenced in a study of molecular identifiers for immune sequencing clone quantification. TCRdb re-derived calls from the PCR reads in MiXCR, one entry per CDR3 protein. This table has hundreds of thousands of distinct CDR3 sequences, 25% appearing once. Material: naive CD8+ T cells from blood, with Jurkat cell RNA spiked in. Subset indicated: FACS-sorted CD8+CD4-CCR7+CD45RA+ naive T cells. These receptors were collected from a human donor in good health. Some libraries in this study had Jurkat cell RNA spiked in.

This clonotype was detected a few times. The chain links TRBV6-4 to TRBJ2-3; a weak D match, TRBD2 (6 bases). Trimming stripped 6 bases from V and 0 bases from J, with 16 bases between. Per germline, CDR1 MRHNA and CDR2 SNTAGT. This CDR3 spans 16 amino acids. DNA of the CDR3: TGTGCCAGCAGCCAGGCGGGGAGCTCTAGCACAGATACGCAGTATTTT. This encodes CASSQAGSSSTDTQYF.

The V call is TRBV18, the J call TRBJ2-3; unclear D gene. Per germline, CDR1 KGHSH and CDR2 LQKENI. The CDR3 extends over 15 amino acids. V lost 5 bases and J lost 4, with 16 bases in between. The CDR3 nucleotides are TGTGCCAGCTCAGAGACCCAATATGGTGCAGATACGCAGTATTTT. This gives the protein CASSETQYGADTQYF.

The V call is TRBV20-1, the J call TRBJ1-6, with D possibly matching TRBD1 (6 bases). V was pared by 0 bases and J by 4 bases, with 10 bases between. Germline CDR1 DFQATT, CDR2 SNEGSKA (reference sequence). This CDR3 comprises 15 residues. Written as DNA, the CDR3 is TGCAGTGCTAGAGATCTAGGACAGTATAATTCACCCCTCCACTTT. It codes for CSARDLGQYNSPLHF.

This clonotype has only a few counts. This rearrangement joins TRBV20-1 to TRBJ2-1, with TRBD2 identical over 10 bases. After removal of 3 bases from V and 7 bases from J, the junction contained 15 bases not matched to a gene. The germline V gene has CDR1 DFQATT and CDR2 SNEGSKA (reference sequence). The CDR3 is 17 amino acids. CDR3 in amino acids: CSARSGLAGVTRNEQFF. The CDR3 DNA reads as TGCAGTGCTAGGTCGGGTCTAGCGGGAGTTACAAGGAATGAGCAGTTCTTC.

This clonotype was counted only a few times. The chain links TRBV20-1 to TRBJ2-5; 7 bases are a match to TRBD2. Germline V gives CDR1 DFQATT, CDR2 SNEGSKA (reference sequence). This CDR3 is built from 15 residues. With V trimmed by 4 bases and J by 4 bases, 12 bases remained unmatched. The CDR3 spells CSATLTSQAPETQYF. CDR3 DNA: TGCAGTGCTACTTTGACTAGCCAGGCACCAGAGACCCAGTACTTC.

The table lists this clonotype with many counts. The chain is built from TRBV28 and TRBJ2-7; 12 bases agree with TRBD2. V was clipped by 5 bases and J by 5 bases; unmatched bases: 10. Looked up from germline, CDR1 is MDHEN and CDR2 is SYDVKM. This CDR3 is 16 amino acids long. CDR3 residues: CASSDRLAGEVHEQYF. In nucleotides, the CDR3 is TGTGCCAGCAGTGACCGACTAGCGGGAGAGGTCCACGAGCAGTACTTC. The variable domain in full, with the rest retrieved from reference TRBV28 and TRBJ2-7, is DVKVTQSSRYLVKRTGEKVFLECVQDMDHENMFWYRQDPGLGLRLIYFSYDVKMKEKGDIPEGYSVSREKKERFSLILESASTNQTSMYLCASSDRLAGEVHEQYFGPGTRLTVT.

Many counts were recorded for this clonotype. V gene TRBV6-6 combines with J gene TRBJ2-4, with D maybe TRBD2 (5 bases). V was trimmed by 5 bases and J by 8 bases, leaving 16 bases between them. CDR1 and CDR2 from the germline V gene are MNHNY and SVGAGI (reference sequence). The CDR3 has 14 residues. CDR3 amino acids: CASSTTRGLDIQYF. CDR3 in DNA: TGTGCCAGCAGTACGACACGGGGTTTGGACATTCAGTACTTC.

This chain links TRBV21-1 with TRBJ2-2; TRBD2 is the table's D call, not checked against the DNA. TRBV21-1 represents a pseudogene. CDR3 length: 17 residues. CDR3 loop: CASKELGLAENTGELFF. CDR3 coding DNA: TGTGCCAGCAAAGAACTGGGACTAGCGGAGAACACCGGGGAGCTGTTTTTT.

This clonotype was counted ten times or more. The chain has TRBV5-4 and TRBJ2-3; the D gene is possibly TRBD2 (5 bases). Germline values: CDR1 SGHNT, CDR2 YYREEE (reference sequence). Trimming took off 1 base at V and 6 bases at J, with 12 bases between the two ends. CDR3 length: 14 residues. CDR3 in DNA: TGTGCCAGCAGCTTGTCGCTAGCTCCTGATACGCAGTATTTT. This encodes CASSLSLAPDTQYF.

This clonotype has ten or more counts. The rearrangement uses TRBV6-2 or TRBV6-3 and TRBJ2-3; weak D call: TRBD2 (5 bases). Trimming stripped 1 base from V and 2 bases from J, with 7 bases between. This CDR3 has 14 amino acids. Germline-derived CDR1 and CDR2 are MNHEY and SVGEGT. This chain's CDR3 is CASSYWTATDTQYF. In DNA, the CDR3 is TGTGCCAGCAGTTACTGGACTGCCACAGATACGCAGTATTTT.

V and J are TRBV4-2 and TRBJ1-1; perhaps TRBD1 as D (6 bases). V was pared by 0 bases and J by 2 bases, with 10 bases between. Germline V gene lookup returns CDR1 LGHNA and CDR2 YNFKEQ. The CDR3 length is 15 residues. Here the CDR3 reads CASSQDGTKNTEAFF. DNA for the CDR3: TGTGCCAGCAGCCAAGATGGGACAAAAAACACTGAAGCTTTCTTT.

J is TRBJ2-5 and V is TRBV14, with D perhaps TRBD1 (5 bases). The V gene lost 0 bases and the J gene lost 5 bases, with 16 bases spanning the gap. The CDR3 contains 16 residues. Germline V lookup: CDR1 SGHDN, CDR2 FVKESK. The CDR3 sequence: CASSQDGRAVRETQYF. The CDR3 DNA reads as TGTGCCAGCAGCCAAGACGGCAGGGCTGTGAGGGAGACCCAGTACTTC. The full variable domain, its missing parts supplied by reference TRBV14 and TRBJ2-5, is EAGVTQFPSHSVIEKGQTVTLRCDPISGHDNLYWYRRVMGKEIKFLLHFVKESKQDESGMPNNRFLAERTGGTYSTLKVQPAELEDSGVYFCASSQDGRAVRETQYFGPGTRLLVL.

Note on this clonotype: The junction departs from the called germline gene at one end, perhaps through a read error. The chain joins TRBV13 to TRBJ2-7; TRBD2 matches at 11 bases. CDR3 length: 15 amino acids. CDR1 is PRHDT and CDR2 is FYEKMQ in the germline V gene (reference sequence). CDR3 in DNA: TGTGCCAGCGGCTTAGGGGGGACTAGCGGATACGAGCAGTACTTC. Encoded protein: CASGLGGTSGYEQYF.

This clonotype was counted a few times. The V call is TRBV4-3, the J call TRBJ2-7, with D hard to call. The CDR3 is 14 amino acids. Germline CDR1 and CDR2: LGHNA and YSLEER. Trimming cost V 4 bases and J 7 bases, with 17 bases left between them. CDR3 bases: TGCGCCAGCAGCCCCAGACTCGAGCCGCTGGAGCAGTACTTC. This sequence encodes CASSPRLEPLEQYF.

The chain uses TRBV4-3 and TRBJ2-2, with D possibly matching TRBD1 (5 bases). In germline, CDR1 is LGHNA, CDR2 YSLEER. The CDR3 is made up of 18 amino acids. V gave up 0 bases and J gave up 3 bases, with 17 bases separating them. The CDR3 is CASSQEIGPGWDTGELFF. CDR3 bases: TGCGCCAGCAGCCAAGAGATCGGGCCAGGGTGGGACACCGGGGAGCTGTTTTTT.

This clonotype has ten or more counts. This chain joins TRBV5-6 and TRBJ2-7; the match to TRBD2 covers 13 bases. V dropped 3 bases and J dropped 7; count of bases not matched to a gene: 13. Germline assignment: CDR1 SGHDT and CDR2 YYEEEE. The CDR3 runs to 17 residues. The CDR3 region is CASSSPEGLAGQEEQYF. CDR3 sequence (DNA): TGTGCCAGCAGCTCACCCGAGGGACTAGCGGGACAAGAGGAGCAGTACTTC.

The CDR3 spells CASSPKTSGNYNEQFF. The CDR3 DNA follows: TGTGCCAGCAGCCCCAAAACTAGCGGAAATTACAATGAGCAGTTCTTC. The chain combines TRBV3-1 with TRBJ2-1; 8 positions agree with TRBD2. The V and J ends lost 4 bases and 4 bases, in that order; junction bases with no gene match: 9. The germline gives CDR1 LGHDT, CDR2 YNNKEL (reference sequence). This CDR3 has 16 residues.

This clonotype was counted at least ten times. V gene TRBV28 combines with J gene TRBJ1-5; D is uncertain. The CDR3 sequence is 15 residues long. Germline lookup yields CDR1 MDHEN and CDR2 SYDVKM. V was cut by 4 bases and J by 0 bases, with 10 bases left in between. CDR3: CASSSPDTSNQPQHF. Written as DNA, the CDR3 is TGTGCCAGCAGTTCCCCCGACACTAGCAATCAGCCCCAGCATTTT.

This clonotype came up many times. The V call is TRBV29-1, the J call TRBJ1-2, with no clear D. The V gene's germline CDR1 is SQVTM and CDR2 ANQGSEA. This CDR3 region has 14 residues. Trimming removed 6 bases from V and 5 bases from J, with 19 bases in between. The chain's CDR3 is CSVPEDFNFYGYTF. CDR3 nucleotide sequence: TGCAGCGTGCCCGAGGACTTCAACTTTTATGGCTACACCTTC.

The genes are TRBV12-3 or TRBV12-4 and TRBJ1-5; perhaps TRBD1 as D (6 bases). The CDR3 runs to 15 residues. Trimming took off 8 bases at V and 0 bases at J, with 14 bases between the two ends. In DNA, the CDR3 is TGTGCCAGCGCTCTAACAGGGAATAGCAATCAGCCCCAGCATTTT. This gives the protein CASALTGNSNQPQHF.

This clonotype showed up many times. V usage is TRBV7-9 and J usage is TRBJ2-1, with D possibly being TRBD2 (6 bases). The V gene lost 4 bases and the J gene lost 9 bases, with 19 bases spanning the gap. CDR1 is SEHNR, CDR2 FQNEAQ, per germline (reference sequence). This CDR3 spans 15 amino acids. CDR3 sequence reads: CASSSKGTGHGEQFF. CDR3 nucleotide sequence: TGTGCCAGCAGCTCCAAGGGGACTGGTCACGGTGAGCAGTTCTTC. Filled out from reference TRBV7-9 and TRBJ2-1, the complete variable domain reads DTGVSQNPRHKITKRGQNVTFRCDPISEHNRLYWYRQTLGQGPEFLTYFQNEAQLEKSRLLSDRFSAERPKGSFSTLEIQRTEQGDSAMYLCASSSKGTGHGEQFFGPGTRLTVL.

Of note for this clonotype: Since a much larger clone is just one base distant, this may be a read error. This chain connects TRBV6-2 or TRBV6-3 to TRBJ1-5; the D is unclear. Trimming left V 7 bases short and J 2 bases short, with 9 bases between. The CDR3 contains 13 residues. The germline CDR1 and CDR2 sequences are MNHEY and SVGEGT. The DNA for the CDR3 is TGTGCCAGCAATTCGCAAGGCAATCAGCCCCAGCATTTT. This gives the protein CASNSQGNQPQHF.

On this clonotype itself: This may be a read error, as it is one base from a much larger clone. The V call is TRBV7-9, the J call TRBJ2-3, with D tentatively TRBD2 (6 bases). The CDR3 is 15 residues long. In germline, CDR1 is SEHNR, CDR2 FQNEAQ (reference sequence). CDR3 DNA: TGTGCCAGCAGTTCCTTCGGAGGGCCCACAGATGCGCAGTATTTT. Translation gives CASSSFGGPTDAQYF.

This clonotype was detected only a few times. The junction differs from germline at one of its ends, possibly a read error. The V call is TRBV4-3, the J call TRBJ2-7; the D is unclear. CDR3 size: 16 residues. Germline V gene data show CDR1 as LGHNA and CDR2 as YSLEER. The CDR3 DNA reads TGCGCCAGCAGCCAAGACTGGGCAGGCAGCTCCCACGAGCAGTACTTC. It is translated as CASSQDWAGSSHEQYF.